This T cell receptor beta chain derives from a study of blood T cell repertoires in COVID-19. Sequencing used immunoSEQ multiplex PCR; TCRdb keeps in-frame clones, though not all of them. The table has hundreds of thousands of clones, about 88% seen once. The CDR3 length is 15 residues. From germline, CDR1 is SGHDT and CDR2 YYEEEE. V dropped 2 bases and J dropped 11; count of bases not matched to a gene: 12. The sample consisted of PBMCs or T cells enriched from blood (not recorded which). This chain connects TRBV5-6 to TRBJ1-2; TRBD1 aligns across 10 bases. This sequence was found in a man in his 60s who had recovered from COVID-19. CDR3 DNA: TGTGCCAGCAGCTTCGTGGCGACAGGGGGCAGATCATACACCTTC. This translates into CASSFVATGGRSYTF.